The rows below give T cell receptor beta chains drawn from one sample of a study of T-cell reconstitution after alpha-beta-depleted transplantation in children. TCRdb processed the PCR reads anew with MiXCR; each CDR3 protein has one entry. The table has over 400,000 distinct CDR3 sequences, approximately 41% seen once. The sample was PBMCs, taken before TCRalphabeta/CD19-depleted stem cell transplant. The receptor set was obtained from a girl aged 2 to 9 with aplastic anemia, due to receive a stem cell transplant. The CDR3 runs from the conserved cysteine through the conserved F or W. The order of the fields is J gene, V gene, clone size, D gene, CDR3 DNA, CDR3 protein. A D gene is named only where the DNA matches it firmly. Clone sizes are given selectively: once, few, many, or a class where the clone is expanded.

TRBJ2-7,TRBV20-1,-,TRBD1,TGCAGTGCTAAGACCGACAGGGGCAACGAGCAGTACTTC,CSAKTDRGNEQYF
TRBJ2-7,TRBV6-5,-,TRBD1,TGTGCCAGCAGCCCTGACAGGGGGCGCCCCTACGAGCAGTACTTC,CASSPDRGRPYEQYF
TRBJ2-7,TRBV6-2/TRBV6-3,once,TRBD2,TGTGCCAGCAGTTCGACGGGACTAGCGGGAGGTTGGGACTACGAGCAGTACTTC,CASSSTGLAGGWDYEQYF
TRBJ2-1,TRBV5-1,-,-,TGCGCCAGCAGCTTGGCGGAGTCAATCTCCTACAATGAGCAGTTCTTC,CASSLAESISYNEQFF
TRBJ1-2,TRBV4-2,-,-,TGTGCCATGAGCCCTGGGCACGGATCCTATGGCTACACCTTC,CAMSPGHGSYGYTF
TRBJ1-1,TRBV4-1,-,-,TGCGCCAGCAGTCGTACCTTGAACACTGAAGCTTTCTTT,CASSRTLNTEAFF
TRBJ2-1,TRBV5-6,many,TRBD2,TGTGCCAGCAGACCCGGTGGGGGGACTAGCGGCCGGTGGGAGCAGTTCTTC,CASRPGGGTSGRWEQFF
TRBJ2-5,TRBV6-5,-,-,TGTGCCAGCAGTTACGCCGCGGGCAGGGGTACTACGGAGACCCAGTACTTC,CASSYAAGRGTTETQYF
TRBJ2-2,TRBV12-3/TRBV12-4,-,-,TGTGCCAGCAGCGTCGCGCTCGGGGCCAACACCGGGGAGCTGTTTTTT,CASSVALGANTGELFF
TRBJ2-7,TRBV5-6,many,TRBD1,TGTGCCAGCAGCCGTACAGGGGATCCCTACGAGCAGTACTTC,CASSRTGDPYEQYF
TRBJ2-7,TRBV4-1,few,-,TGCGCCAGCAGCCAAAGCTTTTCGAGTCCCACGATCTACGAGCAGTACTTC,CASSQSFSSPTIYEQYF
TRBJ2-1,TRBV28,-,TRBD2,TGTGCCAGCAGTTCAGACTCGGGACTAGCGGGGGGCCCCTCCTCCTACAATGAGCAGTTCTTC,CASSSDSGLAGGPSSYNEQFF
TRBJ1-5,TRBV12-3/TRBV12-4,many,-,TGTGCCAGCAGTTTAGCTGGTGGGGCGCAGCCCCAGCATTTT,CASSLAGGAQPQHF
TRBJ1-3,TRBV5-1,-,TRBD1,TGCGCCAGCAGCATAGGGGGCGCGGAAGGAAACACCATATATTTT,CASSIGGAEGNTIYF
TRBJ2-5,TRBV20-1,-,-,TGCAGTGCTAGCGTCGTGGAGACCCAGTACTTC,CSASVVETQYF
TRBJ1-3,TRBV5-1,many,-,TGCGCCAGCAGCCCCGGACAGCAAGGAAACACCATATATTTT,CASSPGQQGNTIYF
TRBJ2-5,TRBV6-5,-,-,TGTGCCAGCAAGACTCAGGATGTGACCCAGTACTTC,CASKTQDVTQYF
TRBJ1-1,TRBV11-2,many,-,TGTGCCAGCAGCGCCAAGAGACAGATGAACACTGAAGCTTTCTTT,CASSAKRQMNTEAFF
TRBJ2-7,TRBV20-1,-,-,TGCAGTGCTAGAAGCCTCCCGGGACTCGCTGACTACGAGCAGTACTTC,CSARSLPGLADYEQYF
TRBJ2-2,TRBV9,many,-,TGTGCCAGCAGCCCACGGACCGGGGAGCTGTTTTTT,CASSPRTGELFF
TRBJ2-1,TRBV15,-,TRBD2,TGTGCCACCAGCAGTCGGACTAGCGGTTACAATGAGCAGTTCTTC,CATSSRTSGYNEQFF
TRBJ2-7,TRBV5-1,-,-,TGCGCCAGCAGCACCCAGGGGGGCTACGAGCAGTACTTC,CASSTQGGYEQYF
TRBJ1-4,TRBV15,many,TRBD1,TGTGCCACCAGCAGATCCCGGGACAGGGTAGGCGAAAAACTGTTTTTT,CATSRSRDRVGEKLFF
TRBJ2-1,TRBV6-4,few,TRBD2,TGTGCCAGCAGTACGGGACTAGCGGGGAACAATGAGCAGTTCTTC,CASSTGLAGNNEQFF
TRBJ2-7,TRBV27,-,-,TGTGCCAGCCACCGGGGGTACGAGCAGTACTTC,CASHRGYEQYF
TRBJ2-7,TRBV25-1,many,TRBD2,TGTGCCAGCAGTGATGTCCCCGGGACTAGCGGAACCTACGAGCAGTACTTC,CASSDVPGTSGTYEQYF
TRBJ2-1,TRBV28,many,TRBD1,TGTGCCAGCAGGCCTACAGGGGGCCGTGAGCAGTTCTTC,CASRPTGGREQFF
TRBJ2-7,TRBV18,-,TRBD1,TGTGCCAGCTCATCGGGACAGGGGTACCCCTACGAGCAGTACTTC,CASSSGQGYPYEQYF
TRBJ2-7,TRBV12-3/TRBV12-4,-,-,TGTGCCAGCAGTTTTAAGTCGTCGAGCTCCTACGAGCAGTACTTC,CASSFKSSSSYEQYF
TRBJ2-1,TRBV20-1,many,TRBD2,TGCAGTGCTAGCGGGAGGGCCGTCGGTAATGAGCAGTTCTTC,CSASGRAVGNEQFF
TRBJ2-1,TRBV11-3,few,-,TGTGCCAGCAGCTTAGGGGCCCGCTACAATGAGCAGTTCTTC,CASSLGARYNEQFF
TRBJ2-1,TRBV7-2,-,TRBD2,TGTGCCAGAGCTAGCGGGTACTCCTACAATGAGCAGTTCTTC,CARASGYSYNEQFF
TRBJ2-7,TRBV7-2,-,-,TGTGCCAGCAGCCATGGGAAATCCTACGAGCAGTACTTC,CASSHGKSYEQYF
TRBJ2-2,TRBV7-9,-,TRBD2,TGTGCCAGCAGCCCCGGGGGACTAGCCTTCACCGGGGAGCTGTTTTTT,CASSPGGLAFTGELFF
TRBJ2-5,TRBV29-1,once,-,TGCAGCGTTGAAGACGGGGACCGTCAAGAGACCCAGTACTTC,CSVEDGDRQETQYF
TRBJ2-7,TRBV29-1,few,-,TGCAGCGCTCTGGACAGTCGGTCGTCAGGATACGAGCAGTACTTC,CSALDSRSSGYEQYF
TRBJ2-2,TRBV27,few,-,TGTGCCAGCAGAATCTTGATTCAGGGCGGGGAGCTGTTTTTT,CASRILIQGGELFF
TRBJ1-4,TRBV20-1,few,-,TGCAGTGCTAGTGGGGCACATGAAAAACTGTTTTTT,CSASGAHEKLFF
TRBJ1-3,TRBV20-1,-,-,TGCAGTGCAAAGAGGGTGGGGTCCGGAAACACCATATATTTT,CSAKRVGSGNTIYF
TRBJ2-7,TRBV4-3,-,-,TGCGCCAGCAGCCAAGATAACGTGATTAGGGGCGAGCAGTACTTC,CASSQDNVIRGEQYF
TRBJ2-5,TRBV6-6,few,TRBD2,TGTGCCAGCGCGGGGGGACAAGAGACCCAGTACTTC,CASAGGQETQYF
TRBJ2-7,TRBV20-1,-,-,TGCAGTGCTAGAGTCCTGGGATCAGGAGACTACGAGCAGTACTTC,CSARVLGSGDYEQYF
TRBJ2-1,TRBV10-3,-,TRBD1,TGTGCCATCAGGGGGACAGGGGACTCCAATGAGCAGTTCTTC,CAIRGTGDSNEQFF
TRBJ2-3,TRBV7-2,-,-,TGTGCCAGCAGCTTAGTTTCTACTAGCACAGATACGCAGTATTTT,CASSLVSTSTDTQYF
TRBJ2-3,TRBV7-9,-,TRBD2,TGTGCCAGCAGTTCGGGACTAGCGGGGGAAAATACGCAGTATTTT,CASSSGLAGENTQYF
TRBJ1-1,TRBV4-3,many,-,TGCGCCAGCAGCCAGTACAGGGAGGGGGTCACTGAAGCTTTCTTT,CASSQYREGVTEAFF
TRBJ1-2,TRBV5-5,-,TRBD1,TGTGCCAGCTTGGGACAGGGGAACTATGGCTACACCTTC,CASLGQGNYGYTF
TRBJ2-5,TRBV15,-,-,TGTGCCACCAGTCGCAAGGGGGAGACCCAGTACTTC,CATSRKGETQYF
TRBJ2-1,TRBV12-5,few,-,TGTGCTAGTGGTTTGGGGGGGGTCGATGAGCAGTTCTTC,CASGLGGVDEQFF
TRBJ2-1,TRBV9,many,-,TGTGCCAGCAGTCACGCGAGCGGAGGGAGGTCCTACAATGAGCAGTTCTTC,CASSHASGGRSYNEQFF
TRBJ2-3,TRBV7-2,many,TRBD2,TGTGCCAGCAGCTTAGGGGCTAGCGGAGTTTATACGCAGTATTTT,CASSLGASGVYTQYF
TRBJ2-3,TRBV3-1,many,TRBD2,TGTGCCAGCAGCCAAGTAGCGGGAGCGGCAGATACGCAGTATTTT,CASSQVAGAADTQYF
TRBJ1-1,TRBV7-6,-,-,TGTGCCAGCACCCGATTGACACCTACTATTATGAACACTGAAGCTTTCTTT,CASTRLTPTIMNTEAFF
TRBJ1-2,TRBV20-1,-,TRBD1,TGCAGTGCTAGACCAGGGGGCTCTCGAAACTATGGCTACACCTTC,CSARPGGSRNYGYTF
TRBJ2-3,TRBV6-1,-,TRBD2,TGTGCCAGCGAGGGAGCGGGGGGGACAGATACGCAGTATTTT,CASEGAGGTDTQYF
TRBJ2-7,TRBV5-1,many,TRBD1,TGCGCCAGCAGTAAGGGACAGGGGGCATCCTACGAGCAGTACTTC,CASSKGQGASYEQYF
TRBJ2-1,TRBV11-2,many,TRBD2,TGTGCCAGCAGCTTCGGGACTAGCGGACTTAATGAGCAGTTCTTC,CASSFGTSGLNEQFF
TRBJ1-3,TRBV10-3,-,-,TGTGCCATCAGTGGGGGGGCCTCTGGAAACACCATATATTTT,CAISGGASGNTIYF
TRBJ2-7,TRBV7-2,many,TRBD2,TGTGCCAGCAGCCCGGGACTAGCGGGCAACGAGCAGTACTTC,CASSPGLAGNEQYF
TRBJ2-1,TRBV4-1,-,TRBD2,TGCGCCAGCAGCCAGGGGACTAGCGGTTTTGAGCAGTTCTTC,CASSQGTSGFEQFF